The next 9 T cell receptor beta chains were all read from a single sample in a study of identical twins. TCRdb re-analysed the 5' RACE reads in MiXCR, keeping a single row per CDR3 protein. Of about 200,000 distinct CDR3 sequences detected, approximately 15% appear once; the ten largest clones hold less than 45%. This same sample was also taken into another study, of T cells expressing NK-cell markers.

The sequencing input was CD8+ T cells sorted from blood. Receptors originate from a woman aged 18-30 years in good health.

The chain joins TRBV6-1 to TRBJ2-1; 16 bases fit TRBD2. The CDR3 runs to 15 residues. The germline V gene encodes CDR1 MNHNS and CDR2 SASEGT. V lost 6 bases to trimming and J lost 7 bases; unmatched junction nucleotides: 3. CDR3 in DNA: TGTGCCAGCAGGGGACTAGCGGGGGGGCGGAATGAGCAGTTCTTC. Protein product: CASRGLAGGRNEQFF.

The J gene is TRBJ2-2, the V gene TRBV6-5; 8 nucleotides align to TRBD2. Germline V CDR1 and CDR2: MNHEY, SVGAGI. J lost 4 bases, V lost 4 bases, and 8 bases had no gene match. This CDR3 region has 16 residues. The CDR3 protein is CASSSAGGRGTGELFF. CDR3 nucleotide sequence: TGTGCCAGCAGTTCGGCGGGGGGCAGAGGCACCGGGGAGCTGTTTTTT.

The chain uses TRBV6-1 and TRBJ2-3, with 10 bases that match TRBD2. The CDR3 totals 14 residues. J gave up 3 bases and V 8 bases, and 5 bases lay outside the gene matches. Germline V gene data show CDR1 as MNHNS and CDR2 as SASEGT. CDR3 residues: CASLSGRGTDTQYF. The CDR3 nucleotides are TGTGCCAGCCTAAGCGGGAGGGGGACAGATACGCAGTATTTT.

This clonotype was seen a handful of times. The CDR3 here is CASSGRDSSYNEQFF. The CDR3 coding sequence is TGTGCCAGCAGCGGAAGGGACAGTTCCTACAATGAGCAGTTCTTC. V is TRBV11-2 and J is TRBJ2-1; 7 bases map to TRBD1. The V segment lost 5 bases and the J segment 1 base; nucleotides outside the gene matches: 5. Germline values: CDR1 SGHAT, CDR2 FQNNGV. CDR3 length: 15 residues.

This clonotype was detected a few times. This chain uses TRBV10-3 with TRBJ1-1; no clear D gene. The CDR3 has 15 residues. Trimming removed 0 bases from V and 1 base from J, with 9 bases in between. Germline assignment: CDR1 ENHRY and CDR2 SYGVKD. Here the CDR3 DNA reads TGTGCCATCAGTGAGTCGGAACTCCCGAACACTGAAGCTTTCTTT. Translated, it gives CAISESELPNTEAFF.

This clonotype came up a few times. V and J are TRBV20-1 and TRBJ2-7; a weak D match, TRBD1 (5 bases). This CDR3 is 13 amino acids long. Trimming pared 5 bases from V and 0 bases from J, leaving 11 bases between. Germline assignment: CDR1 DFQATT and CDR2 SNEGSKA (reference sequence). The CDR3 DNA is TGCAGTGCTCATTCAGGGCACTCCTACGAGCAGTACTTC. This encodes CSAHSGHSYEQYF.

This clonotype was recorded a few times. The chain is built from TRBV7-8 and TRBJ2-3, with TRBD2 matching over 8 bases. Germline V gene lookup returns CDR1 SGHVS and CDR2 FQNEAQ. The CDR3 is 17 amino acids. The trim removed 5 bases at V and 0 bases at J, leaving 10 bases unmatched. The CDR3: CASSRTPSGPSTDTQYF. CDR3 nucleotide sequence: TGTGCCAGCAGCCGCACGCCTAGCGGGCCTAGCACAGATACGCAGTATTTT.

The chain's CDR3 is CASSSGGGGSYTF. The CDR3 bases are TGTGCCAGCAGTTCCGGGGGAGGGGGTAGCTACACCTTC. V usage is TRBV6-5 and J usage is TRBJ1-2, with a possible D match to TRBD1 (6 bases). The ends were cut back, 4 bases at V and 9 bases at J, with 15 bases in the middle. This CDR3 contains 13 residues. Germline V gene data show CDR1 as MNHEY and CDR2 as SVGAGI.

The chain links TRBV27 to TRBJ2-7; 7 bases align to TRBD2. V was pared by 4 bases and J by 2 bases, with 2 bases of the junction left unmatched. Germline V CDR1 and CDR2: MNHEY, SMNVEV (reference sequence). This CDR3 is built from 13 residues. The chain's CDR3 is CASSWGGAYEQYF. CDR3 DNA sequence: TGTGCCAGCAGTTGGGGGGGGGCCTACGAGCAGTACTTC.